The rows below give T cell receptor beta chains drawn from one sample of a study of cytomegalovirus exposure and HLA in healthy donors. Only in-frame clones appear in the TCRdb table, and some are missing; sequencing was by immunoSEQ multiplex PCR. The sample consists of around 91,000 clones, around 80% of them appearing once. What was sequenced was PBMCs. The source of these receptors is a male donor in good health and CMV-seropositive. The conserved cysteine and the conserved F or W are not part of the CDR3 here. A clone size is listed for some rows: how often the clone was seen (once, few, many), or a class if it is expanded.

size	V	J	length	CDR3
few	TRBV7-2	TRBJ2-7	13	ASSIGTSGAYEQY
NA	TRBV6-1	TRBJ2-7	13	ASSGRGQPRNEQY
NA	TRBV7-4	TRBJ2-1	12	ASSLTSDNNEQF
NA	TRBV7-9	TRBJ1-5	11	ASSARDFEAQH
once	TRBV27	TRBJ2-3	12	ASSSGLLGGTQY
NA	TRBV6-5	TRBJ2-7	12	ASSWTSGAYEQY
few	TRBV19	TRBJ2-1	13	ASQETSGRYNEQF
NA	TRBV6-1	TRBJ2-3	12	ASSEVAGTDTQY
NA	TRBV7-9	TRBJ1-2	16	ASSLGDLPRFFSYGYT
NA	TRBV6-1	TRBJ2-7	13	ASSEGQGVPYEQY
NA	TRBV28	TRBJ2-1	16	ASRSRTSGKLSYNEQF
NA	TRBV7-2	TRBJ2-4	12	ASSQEIHAGQGN
few	TRBV12-5	TRBJ2-3	15	ASGWGTSGLPADTQY
NA	TRBV6-5	TRBJ2-6	13	ASSYQRPGDNVLT
NA	TRBV6-6	TRBJ2-7	14	ASSHGRGGTIYEQY
NA	TRBV4-2	TRBJ2-7	12	ASSLSPAGIEQY
NA	TRBV10-1	TRBJ1-2	10	ASMGQTGGYA
few	TRBV2	TRBJ2-3	13	ASTSLGGSSDTQY
NA	TRBV7-9	TRBJ2-1	15	ASSLSRIWAGVGEQF
many	TRBV18	TRBJ2-3	11	ASSPPEEDTQY
NA	TRBV6-5	TRBJ1-2	11	ASSLQGFSGYT
NA	TRBV18	TRBJ2-7	13	ASSPTDRGRYEQY
NA	TRBV18	TRBJ2-1	14	ASSPGLRPTYNEQF
NA	TRBV5-4	TRBJ2-6	12	ASSLERGANVLT
NA	TRBV6-5	TRBJ2-7	12	ASSPGAGGYEQY
NA	TRBV7-2	TRBJ2-5	14	ASSLGGGGALETQY
NA	TRBV29-1	TRBJ2-3	12	SVVGAGVKDTQY
NA	TRBV19	TRBJ1-1	11	AATGRMNTEAF
few	TRBV6-1	TRBJ1-6	13	ASSEGRRGLSPLH
NA	TRBV5-4	TRBJ2-2	14	ASSLAWTGNTGELF
NA	TRBV19	TRBJ2-1	16	ASSMPRVAGSSYNEQF
NA	TRBV27	TRBJ1-2	11	ASSPSGDYGYT
NA	TRBV28	TRBJ1-5	11	ASRRDAQQTQH
NA	TRBV10-2	TRBJ1-2	11	ASSESGVYGYT
NA	TRBV6-1	TRBJ1-2	11	ASSPTGSYGYT
NA	TRBV6-4	TRBJ2-3	12	ASSDSTGPDTQY
once	TRBV9	TRBJ1-3	13	ASSVAAGLGNTIY
NA	TRBV27	TRBJ2-7	11	ASSAQGLHEQY
NA	TRBV30	TRBJ1-6	14	AWSYLTGTISSPLH
NA	TRBV6-5	TRBJ2-7	13	ASRAGTSGFYEQY
NA	TRBV30	TRBJ1-1	11	AWRPSGVTEAF
few	TRBV27	TRBJ1-5	14	ASSSRSMAGDQPQH
NA	TRBV27	NA	13	ASSPTGTSGYEQY
NA	TRBV27	TRBJ2-1	11	ASSHREYNEQF
NA	TRBV7-3	TRBJ1-6	11	ASSSGTAAPLH
NA	TRBV7-6	TRBJ2-3	14	ASSLGVDSSTDTQY
once	TRBV7-2	TRBJ2-1	14	ASSPPGLAGGNEQF
NA	TRBV28	TRBJ1-5	13	ASVGRGTGNQPQH